This T cell receptor (beta chain) was recovered during a study of CD8+CD57+ T cells in acquired aplastic anemia. Study-wide background: Sorting CD4+ and CD8+ cells gave DNA averaging roughly 3.2 ug.

General observations from the study: Between patients and controls, about 31 CD8+ CDR3 sequences were found in common. The CD8+ Simpson's diversity of patients and controls was not significantly different.

On this clonotype: Its target is not known. The junction departs from the called germline gene at one end, perhaps through a read error.

Profiling of TCR beta VDJ combinations and CDR3 sequences used genomic DNA as template. Using its own MiXCR run on the reads, TCRdb lists one record per CDR3 protein. The profile shows about 180,000 distinct CDR3 sequences, 45% to 50% of them singletons. The receptor comes from a human donor in good health. Source material: sorted CD4+, CD8+, or CD8+CD57+ T cells (not recorded which) from PBMCs.

Here the CDR3 DNA reads TGTGCCAGCAGTGATTCCGGGACACTCCTTACAACTGATGAAAAACTGTTTTTT. It is translated as CASSDSGTLLTTDEKLFF. The rearrangement links TRBV25-1 to TRBJ1-4; tentatively, D is TRBD1 (6 bases). Germline CDR1 and CDR2: MGHDK and SYGVNS. The CDR3 spans 18 residues.